This T cell receptor (beta chain) was documented in a study of CD8+CD57+ T cells in acquired aplastic anemia (dated by TCRdb to the late 2010s). Notes on the research overall: DNA extracted from sorted CD4+ and CD8+ cells had a mean of roughly 3.4 ug, with a range of roughly 0.18 to 27.4 ug. A CD8+CD57+ expansion meant a frequency higher than the mean frequency seen in healthy subjects. General conclusions and limits of the study: No significant difference in CD8+ Simpson's diversity was found between patients and healthy controls (P=0.060). Although 25 to 30 CD8+ CDR3 sequences were shared by patients and controls, these sequences appeared highly expressed in patients and within the immunodominant clones of patients.

The CDR3 numbers 14 residues from cysteine through phenylalanine. The DNA shown is the 42-base CDR3, in frame from base 1. The germline V gene gives CDR1 as SGHRS and CDR2 as YFSETQ. The junction carries 16 bases between V and J, which are trimmed by 4 bases and 6 bases respectively. The patients picked for sequencing were ones in whom flow cytometry had shown an expansion of CD8+CD57+ cells. Every patient had a diagnosis of severe acquired aplastic anemia based on International Study of Aplastic Anemia and Agranulocytosis and Camitta criteria. No patient had received any therapy when blood was sampled. TCR repertoires of sorted CD4+ and CD8+ blood T cells from severe aplastic anemia patients and healthy subjects were deep-sequenced in the study. Patients were enrolled in the USA under clinicaltrials.gov protocols 00001620, 01623167, 00001397, 00071045, 00081523 and 00961064. Ficoll-Paque density gradient centrifugation was used to isolate peripheral blood mononuclear cells. CD4+ and CD8+ T cells were sorted by FACS or magnetic beads before DNA extraction.

Note on this clonotype: Its cognate antigen has yet to be identified. No per-base quality is available; no much larger clone lies one base away.

TCR beta VDJ combination and CDR3 sequence profiling used genomic DNA as the template. TCR repertoire sequencing was run on an Illumina HiSeq 2000. Per the original workflow: TRBV/TRBJ rearrangement plots, CDR3 size and DJ length profiles, and Simpson's diversity index were used to assess repertoires. The immunodominant clone was defined as the most abundant DNA sequence in deep sequencing data. CDR3 amino acid sequences were screened for sharing across subjects and were compared with published repertoires and the VDJdb database. The public reads were run again by TCRdb, first through fastp at Q25 and then through MiXCR, and only productive beta chains were kept. Rows with one shared CDR3 protein collapse into an entry with the most common genes and DNA. Here the V and J calls rest on TCRdb's processing, not on the authors' analysis. A total of under 200,000 distinct CDR3 sequences appear in this sample, roughly 50% of them only once. The ten largest clones take up about 31% of the sample.

This sequence originates from a human donor with aplastic anemia. The chain joins TRBV5-1 to TRBJ1-1; the D segment could be TRBD1, given 6 matching bases. The specimen was sorted CD4+, CD8+, or CD8+CD57+ T cells (not recorded which) from PBMCs. The sequenced DNA is TGCGCCAGCAGCCCGTACCAGGGGTTCGCTGAAGCTTTCTTT. This encodes CASSPYQGFAEAFF.